Detailed here is one T cell receptor (beta chain). Its antigen is unknown. Method: immunoSEQ multiplex PCR; TCRdb's copy keeps in-frame clones and lacks some. Among tens of thousands of clones listed, more than 80% were seen once. Patients were excluded for autoimmune disease history or systemic immunosuppression. This sample is drawn from a study of OX40 agonist ivuxolimab in advanced cancers. General observations from the study: On average, CD8+ T cells had more expanded clones than CD4+.

Trimming at V came to 3 bases and at J to 6 bases, leaving 8 bases not matched to a gene. Germline CDR1 GTSNPN, CDR2 SVGIG (reference sequence). The CDR3 sequence is 14 residues long. This clonotype originated in an adult with an advanced solid tumor such as melanoma, head and neck, liver or kidney cancer. Sequences were derived from CD4+ or CD8+ T cells sorted from blood, sampled in a trial of the OX40 agonist ivuxolimab. The V and J genes are TRBV30 and TRBJ2-3; 8 bases are shared with TRBD2. The CDR3 sequence is CAWRGGGLWDTQYF. The CDR3 nucleotides are TGTGCCTGGAGAGGCGGGGGGCTTTGGGATACGCAGTATTTT.